A selection of T cell receptor beta chains follows, all from one sample in a study of T cell responses to AZD1222 COVID-19 vaccine. The table came from immunoSEQ multiplex PCR; TCRdb's copy has only in-frame clones and leaves some out. The table has roughly 200,000 clones, 80% to 95% seen once; the top ten hold roughly 1.3%. The sequenced sample was peripheral blood, obtained on day 0 of AZD1222 vaccination. These receptors were collected from an adult in good health. CDR3s include the opening cysteine and the closing phenylalanine or tryptophan. D genes are given only for firm matches. Rows give clone size only sometimes, using once, few, many, or a class for an expanded clone.

v_call: TRBV30; clone_size: once; j_call: TRBJ2-5; d_call: TRBD1; cdr3_aa: CAWSRQGGETQYF; cdr3_nt: TGTGCCTGGAGCAGACAGGGTGGCGAGACCCAGTACTTC
v_call: TRBV6-5; clone_size: NA; j_call: TRBJ2-1; d_call: TRBD2; cdr3_aa: CASNRLAGVNNEQFF; cdr3_nt: TGTGCCAGCAACCGTCTAGCGGGGGTGAACAATGAGCAGTTCTTC
v_call: TRBV7-9; clone_size: NA; j_call: TRBJ2-7; d_call: TRBD1; cdr3_aa: CASSETEGQGYEQYF; cdr3_nt: TGTGCCAGCAGCGAAACTGAAGGACAGGGCTACGAGCAGTACTTC
v_call: TRBV23-1; clone_size: NA; j_call: TRBJ2-7; d_call: NA; cdr3_aa: CASSQSGRGSSYEQYF; cdr3_nt: TGCGCCAGCAGTCAATCCGGACGGGGAAGCTCCTACGAGCAGTACTTC
v_call: TRBV5-1; clone_size: NA; j_call: TRBJ1-3; d_call: NA; cdr3_aa: CASSLEAAYPSGNTIYF; cdr3_nt: TGCGCCAGCAGCTTGGAGGCAGCTTACCCTTCTGGAAACACCATATATTTT
v_call: TRBV19; clone_size: NA; j_call: TRBJ2-2; d_call: NA; cdr3_aa: CASSIDRGNTGELFF; cdr3_nt: TGTGCCAGTAGTATAGATCGCGGGAACACCGGGGAGCTGTTTTTT
v_call: TRBV7-9; clone_size: NA; j_call: TRBJ1-3; d_call: NA; cdr3_aa: CASSFGEPGDTIYF; cdr3_nt: TGTGCCAGCAGCTTCGGGGAACCGGGGGACACCATATATTTT
v_call: TRBV6-6; clone_size: NA; j_call: TRBJ2-2; d_call: TRBD2; cdr3_aa: CASVSGGITGELFF; cdr3_nt: TGTGCCAGCGTCAGCGGGGGGATCACCGGGGAGCTGTTTTTT
v_call: TRBV29-1; clone_size: NA; j_call: TRBJ2-1; d_call: NA; cdr3_aa: CSVVQVLNEQFF; cdr3_nt: TGCAGCGTTGTCCAGGTTCTAAATGAGCAGTTCTTC
v_call: TRBV9; clone_size: few; j_call: TRBJ2-2; d_call: NA; cdr3_aa: CASSVVPETGELFF; cdr3_nt: TGTGCCAGCAGCGTAGTTCCCGAAACCGGGGAGCTGTTTTTT
v_call: TRBV6-2/TRBV6-3; clone_size: NA; j_call: TRBJ2-1; d_call: TRBD1; cdr3_aa: CASSYLGTGNNEQFF; cdr3_nt: TGTGCCAGCAGTTACCTTGGGACAGGTAACAATGAGCAGTTCTTC
v_call: TRBV3-1/TRBV3-2; clone_size: NA; j_call: TRBJ1-4; d_call: TRBD1; cdr3_aa: CASSPLTGANEKLFF; cdr3_nt: TGTGCCAGCAGCCCCCTGACAGGGGCCAATGAAAAACTGTTTTTT
v_call: TRBV6-6; clone_size: NA; j_call: TRBJ1-5; d_call: TRBD1; cdr3_aa: CASSHPGQKKVFEPQHF; cdr3_nt: TGTGCCAGCAGTCATCCGGGACAGAAAAAGGTATTTGAGCCCCAGCATTTT
v_call: TRBV5-5; clone_size: once; j_call: TRBJ1-6; d_call: TRBD1; cdr3_aa: CASSFDRVGSPLHF; cdr3_nt: TGTGCCAGCAGCTTTGACAGGGTGGGTTCACCCCTCCACTTT
v_call: TRBV28; clone_size: NA; j_call: TRBJ1-5; d_call: NA; cdr3_aa: CASSLRTSFSNQPQHF; cdr3_nt: TGTGCCAGCAGTTTAAGGACTTCCTTTAGCAATCAGCCCCAGCATTTT
v_call: TRBV7-2; clone_size: NA; j_call: TRBJ2-7; d_call: NA; cdr3_aa: CASSFSRYEQYF; cdr3_nt: TGTGCCAGCAGCTTCAGCCGCTACGAGCAGTACTTC
v_call: TRBV4-3; clone_size: NA; j_call: TRBJ1-1; d_call: NA; cdr3_aa: CASSQARGKEAFF; cdr3_nt: TGCGCCAGCAGCCAAGCTAGGGGGAAGGAAGCTTTCTTT
v_call: TRBV19; clone_size: NA; j_call: TRBJ1-1; d_call: NA; cdr3_aa: CASSPQRNTEAFF; cdr3_nt: TGTGCCAGTAGTCCTCAGAGGAACACTGAAGCTTTCTTT
v_call: TRBV7-8; clone_size: NA; j_call: TRBJ1-1; d_call: TRBD1; cdr3_aa: CASSLGQGTLTEAFF; cdr3_nt: TGTGCCAGCAGCTTAGGACAGGGAACCCTCACTGAAGCTTTCTTT
v_call: TRBV6-5; clone_size: NA; j_call: TRBJ1-4; d_call: TRBD1; cdr3_aa: CATSDRANEKLFF; cdr3_nt: TGTGCCACCTCCGACAGGGCTAATGAAAAACTGTTTTTT
v_call: TRBV3-1/TRBV3-2; clone_size: NA; j_call: TRBJ2-7; d_call: NA; cdr3_aa: CASSHNGGYEQYF; cdr3_nt: TGTGCCAGCAGCCACAACGGGGGCTACGAGCAGTACTTC
v_call: TRBV7-2; clone_size: NA; j_call: TRBJ2-3; d_call: TRBD2; cdr3_aa: CASSSRAGADTQYF; cdr3_nt: TGTGCCAGCAGCTCTAGGGCGGGAGCAGATACGCAGTATTTT
v_call: TRBV7-2; clone_size: NA; j_call: TRBJ1-5; d_call: NA; cdr3_aa: CASSLAEIQPQHF; cdr3_nt: TGTGCCAGCAGCTTAGCTGAAATTCAGCCCCAGCATTTT
v_call: TRBV18; clone_size: NA; j_call: TRBJ2-7; d_call: TRBD2; cdr3_aa: CASSPPKAGGLVYEQYF; cdr3_nt: TGTGCCAGCTCACCACCAAAAGCGGGGGGCCTGGTGTACGAGCAGTACTTC
v_call: TRBV7-9; clone_size: NA; j_call: TRBJ1-5; d_call: NA; cdr3_aa: CASSLAPGNQPQHF; cdr3_nt: TGTGCCAGCAGCTTAGCGCCAGGTAATCAGCCCCAGCATTTT
v_call: TRBV5-1; clone_size: NA; j_call: TRBJ2-5; d_call: NA; cdr3_aa: CASSLGLPTPQETQYF; cdr3_nt: TGCGCCAGCAGCTTGGGCCTTCCGACTCCGCAAGAGACCCAGTACTTC
v_call: TRBV5-6; clone_size: NA; j_call: TRBJ1-5; d_call: TRBD1; cdr3_aa: CASSWGTGNQPQHF; cdr3_nt: TGTGCCAGCAGCTGGGGGACAGGCAATCAGCCCCAGCATTTT
v_call: TRBV7-2; clone_size: NA; j_call: TRBJ2-1; d_call: TRBD2; cdr3_aa: CASSLRSGGDYNEQFF; cdr3_nt: TGTGCCAGCAGCTTAAGGAGCGGGGGGGACTACAATGAGCAGTTCTTC
v_call: TRBV15; clone_size: once; j_call: TRBJ1-4; d_call: TRBD1; cdr3_aa: CATSRNDRAEKLFF; cdr3_nt: TGTGCCACCAGCAGAAACGACAGGGCTGAAAAACTGTTTTTT
v_call: TRBV6-4; clone_size: NA; j_call: TRBJ1-6; d_call: TRBD1; cdr3_aa: CASSDRAGTGVPLHF; cdr3_nt: TGTGCCAGCAGTGACCGGGCCGGGACAGGGGTCCCCCTCCACTTT
v_call: TRBV20-1; clone_size: NA; j_call: TRBJ1-3; d_call: NA; cdr3_aa: CSASKVSGNTIYF; cdr3_nt: TGCAGTGCTAGTAAGGTATCTGGAAACACCATATATTTT
v_call: TRBV5-1; clone_size: once; j_call: TRBJ1-5; d_call: TRBD1; cdr3_aa: CASSLGQGSNQPQHF; cdr3_nt: TGCGCCAGCAGCTTGGGACAGGGTAGCAATCAGCCCCAGCATTTT
v_call: TRBV5-5; clone_size: NA; j_call: TRBJ2-1; d_call: TRBD2; cdr3_aa: CASSLAGETYNEQFF; cdr3_nt: TGTGCCAGCAGCTTAGCGGGGGAGACCTACAATGAGCAGTTCTTC
v_call: TRBV6-5; clone_size: few; j_call: TRBJ2-7; d_call: TRBD1; cdr3_aa: CASSAGGGYEQYF; cdr3_nt: TGTGCCAGCAGCGCAGGGGGCGGCTACGAGCAGTACTTC
v_call: TRBV29-1; clone_size: NA; j_call: TRBJ1-1; d_call: TRBD1; cdr3_aa: CSARTGMDTEAFF; cdr3_nt: TGCAGCGCCCGGACAGGGATGGACACTGAAGCTTTCTTT
v_call: TRBV19; clone_size: NA; j_call: TRBJ1-5; d_call: TRBD1; cdr3_aa: CASSILAGGYNQPQHF; cdr3_nt: TGTGCCAGTAGTATATTGGCAGGGGGCTATAATCAGCCCCAGCATTTT
v_call: TRBV12-3/TRBV12-4; clone_size: NA; j_call: TRBJ1-1; d_call: NA; cdr3_aa: CASSLGTHTEAFF; cdr3_nt: TGTGCCAGCAGTTTAGGGACACACACTGAAGCTTTCTTT
v_call: TRBV6-6; clone_size: NA; j_call: TRBJ2-5; d_call: TRBD2; cdr3_aa: CASRAPSGEKETQYF; cdr3_nt: TGTGCCAGCAGGGCCCCTAGCGGGGAGAAAGAGACCCAGTACTTC
v_call: TRBV27; clone_size: NA; j_call: TRBJ2-7; d_call: NA; cdr3_aa: CASSLFAGQAYEQYF; cdr3_nt: TGTGCCAGCAGTTTATTTGCCGGGCAAGCCTACGAGCAGTACTTC
v_call: TRBV10-3; clone_size: NA; j_call: TRBJ2-7; d_call: TRBD1; cdr3_aa: CAIGAGGKYEQYF; cdr3_nt: TGTGCCATCGGAGCAGGGGGCAAATACGAGCAGTACTTC
v_call: TRBV9; clone_size: NA; j_call: TRBJ1-5; d_call: NA; cdr3_aa: CASSLTDSNQPQHF; cdr3_nt: TGTGCCAGCAGCTTGACAGATAGCAATCAGCCCCAGCATTTT
v_call: TRBV5-6; clone_size: NA; j_call: TRBJ2-3; d_call: NA; cdr3_aa: CASSLFPGIGLDTQYF; cdr3_nt: TGTGCCAGCAGCTTGTTTCCCGGGATCGGGCTAGATACGCAGTATTTT
v_call: TRBV28; clone_size: NA; j_call: TRBJ2-1; d_call: NA; cdr3_aa: CASSPTAPSNEQFF; cdr3_nt: TGTGCCAGCAGTCCCACTGCCCCCTCTAATGAGCAGTTCTTC
v_call: TRBV7-8; clone_size: NA; j_call: TRBJ2-5; d_call: NA; cdr3_aa: CASSLGTIQETQYF; cdr3_nt: TGTGCCAGCAGCTTGGGGACAATCCAAGAGACCCAGTACTTC
v_call: TRBV6-2/TRBV6-3; clone_size: NA; j_call: TRBJ2-3; d_call: TRBD2; cdr3_aa: CASSYAAGASTDTQYF; cdr3_nt: TGTGCCAGCAGTTACGCAGCGGGAGCTAGCACAGATACGCAGTATTTT
v_call: TRBV2; clone_size: NA; j_call: TRBJ1-2; d_call: NA; cdr3_aa: CASSGDSRRGYTF; cdr3_nt: TGTGCCAGCAGTGGTGACAGCCGGCGGGGCTACACCTTC
v_call: TRBV15; clone_size: NA; j_call: TRBJ2-7; d_call: NA; cdr3_aa: CATSRDRIGVSYEQYF; cdr3_nt: TGTGCCACCAGCAGAGATCGTATCGGGGTCTCCTACGAGCAGTACTTC
v_call: TRBV18; clone_size: NA; j_call: TRBJ1-3; d_call: NA; cdr3_aa: CASSPGQVRLFGNTIYF; cdr3_nt: TGTGCCAGCTCACCCGGCCAGGTCCGTCTCTTTGGAAACACCATATATTTT
v_call: TRBV6-2/TRBV6-3; clone_size: NA; j_call: TRBJ1-2; d_call: NA; cdr3_aa: CASSYPLGRPEEGYTF; cdr3_nt: TGTGCCAGCAGTTACCCCCTTGGACGGCCCGAGGAGGGCTACACCTTC
v_call: TRBV10-3; clone_size: NA; j_call: TRBJ2-1; d_call: NA; cdr3_aa: CAISPRDTSNEQFF; cdr3_nt: TGTGCCATCAGTCCCCGGGACACCAGCAATGAGCAGTTCTTC
v_call: TRBV7-2; clone_size: few; j_call: TRBJ2-7; d_call: NA; cdr3_aa: CASSLAGGPEEQYF; cdr3_nt: TGTGCCAGCAGCTTAGCGGGGGGGCCGGAAGAGCAGTACTTC
v_call: TRBV27; clone_size: NA; j_call: TRBJ2-1; d_call: NA; cdr3_aa: CASSKQLYNEQFF; cdr3_nt: TGTGCCAGCAGTAAACAGCTTTACAATGAGCAGTTCTTC
v_call: TRBV7-8; clone_size: NA; j_call: TRBJ1-5; d_call: NA; cdr3_aa: CASSLGVQPQHF; cdr3_nt: TGTGCCAGCAGCCTAGGGGTGCAGCCCCAGCATTTT
v_call: TRBV18; clone_size: NA; j_call: TRBJ1-4; d_call: NA; cdr3_aa: CASSPRNEKLFF; cdr3_nt: TGTGCCAGCTCACCCCGGAATGAAAAACTGTTTTTT
v_call: TRBV4-2; clone_size: NA; j_call: TRBJ1-2; d_call: NA; cdr3_aa: CASSQEGGGAYGYTF; cdr3_nt: TGTGCCAGCAGCCAAGAAGGGGGAGGGGCCTATGGCTACACCTTC
v_call: TRBV2; clone_size: once; j_call: TRBJ1-2; d_call: NA; cdr3_aa: CASSDMGEVGYTF; cdr3_nt: TGTGCCAGCAGTGACATGGGGGAGGTTGGCTACACCTTC
v_call: TRBV2; clone_size: NA; j_call: TRBJ1-2; d_call: NA; cdr3_aa: CASSEGALAYGYTF; cdr3_nt: TGTGCCAGCAGTGAAGGTGCATTGGCCTATGGCTACACCTTC